This T cell receptor beta chain comes out of a study of Graves' ophthalmopathy and Graves' hyperthyroidism. Researchers took RNA transcripts and amplified TCR beta CDR3 regions from them. Amplification began with first-round RT-PCR using HTBI primers, then second-round multiplex PCR was performed. TCRdb re-derived calls from the multiplex PCR reads in MiXCR, one entry per CDR3 protein. This table has roughly 380,000 distinct CDR3 sequences, 15% appearing once. In regard to this clonotype: Its specificity is not known.

Study-level points and caveats: Between ophthalmopathy and stable hyperthyroidism, a 13-signature model drew a separation with nearly 90% sensitivity and around 80% specificity.

This CDR3 spans 18 amino acids. V shed 5 bases and J shed 1 base, with 21 bases lying between them. The V gene's germline CDR1 is SGHAT and CDR2 FQNNGV. V is TRBV11-2 and J is TRBJ1-5; D perhaps matches TRBD1 (5 bases). The source is a woman aged 18-29 years with stable Graves' hyperthyroidism. Sequenced sample: peripheral blood. CDR3 nucleotide sequence: TGTGCCAGCAGCCTCTTGGGGCCGCCCTACGGCAGCAATCAGCCCCAGCATTTT. Protein sequence: CASSLLGPPYGSNQPQHF. The entire variable domain, with the rest obtained from reference TRBV11-2 and TRBJ1-5, is as follows: EAGVAQSPRYKIIEKRQSVAFWCNPISGHATLYWYQQILGQGPKLLIQFQNNGVVDDSQLPKDRFSAERLKGVDSTLKIQPAKLEDSAVYLCASSLLGPPYGSNQPQHFGDGTRLSIL.